This T cell receptor (beta chain) was recovered during a study of cytomegalovirus exposure and HLA in healthy donors (dated by TCRdb to 2016 to 2017). Regarding the complete study: According to an earlier analysis of a few hundred of the donors, about 179 million T cells yielded 100 million or so unique TCR beta sequences and approximately 300 Gb of sequence data. The genetic ancestry cluster associated with self-reported Caucasian donors included about 81% of the approximately 410 genotyped donors. A later genetic analysis took genome-wide SNP genotypes for about 65% of the roughly 670 donors and used that subset as a discovery cohort. A separate validation cohort of approximately 120 different subjects was used in addition to the roughly 720-subject first cohort. The T cell repertoires of some 700 subjects were profiled by immunosequencing and related to cytomegalovirus serostatus. Typing coverage differed by locus: A, B, C, DRB1 and DQB1 were typed in roughly 620-630 donors, DQA1 in about 560, DPA1 in 606, and DPB1 in around 490. A later analysis re-analyzed previously published TCR beta repertoires from roughly 690 donors and added high-resolution HLA genotyping to study TCR occurrence patterns. All discovery cohort repertoires had been generated on a single sequencing platform. To predict cytomegalovirus infection status, the study brought together high-throughput TCR immunosequencing, statistical association of individual TCRs with disease status, and machine learning. The study was designed to test whether signatures of past pathogen exposure could be identified by cataloging public T cell receptors. Donor age, sex, ethnicity and CMV serostatus were compiled alongside the repertoire data. Rather than using new phenotypic data, the later analysis identified candidate immune exposures from TCR beta sequences and from how often those sequences occurred across donors. HLA typing covered class I and class II loci at four-digit resolution. Across 300 to 400 genotyped donors of the cohort, an average of about 240,000 unique TCR beta nucleotide sequences per donor were sequenced, and 15% to 20% of those sequences were non-productive. An earlier analysis of roughly 580 of the donors used high-throughput TCR beta sequencing to judge whether each TCR beta V gene segment behaved as functional or pseudogenic. Four to six DR-DQ haplotypes were handled as single units for association and clustering, since linkage in the cohort was strong. An early release that covered around 590 HLA-typed donors contained approximately 300 gigabases of sequencing data and 70 million to 100 million unique TCR sequences. Beyond this particular receptor, the publication reports: In a later genetic analysis, fewer N-insertions in productive TCRs were reported among donors in an Asian-associated ancestry cluster than the approximately 710-donor mean. Across donors, most TCR sequences were observed very rarely, whereas some public TCRs were present in many individuals. Three of the identified cytomegalovirus-associated TCR beta chains were confirmed in vitro to be specific for cytomegalovirus antigens. A later analysis found that most CMV-associated TCR beta chains appeared HLA-restricted, with HLA associations seemingly driven largely by CMV exposure. Because counts were too low, seventeen rarely observed V segments, including chromosome 9 orphons, were left out of the earlier analysis of some 600 of the donors. In an earlier analysis of roughly 560 of the donors, most TCR beta V segments were observed in productive rearrangements about 87% or about 30% of the time, broadly matching IMGT annotations. Correlated functional status among segregating V segments might be attributable to linkage disequilibrium, but an unknown experimental factor could not be ruled out. A later analysis reported that several top co-occurrence clusters appeared linked to parvovirus B19, influenza, CMV and Epstein-Barr virus. A cluster of highly shared sequence variants was judged likely to represent a technical artifact of the sequencing pipeline. Because HLA typing was missing for some donors at each locus, association tests included only the typed subset. A further reported finding was that TCR beta sequences accurately predicted the HLA-A and HLA-B alleles for most subjects in the first cohort. Cytomegalovirus status was reported to be diagnosed by the classifier with high specificity and sensitivity in both the original and validation cohorts. The presence/absence analyses assumed that sequencing depth was roughly uniform across donors, and that assumption may not be true. A total of some 180 TCR beta chains were listed by the study as associated with cytomegalovirus. Because the 87-base-pair reads could not distinguish some IMGT-functional V segments, including TRBV6-2 and TRBV6-3, those segments were excluded. In a later analysis, some 18,000 TCR beta sequences were associated with specific HLA alleles at a false discovery rate of 0.05. A later analysis found that HLA-associated TCR beta chains were more clonally expanded and had lower generation probabilities than equally common non-associated chains. CMV serostatus was the only immune exposure information available for the cohort. A later analysis found that TCR association rates varied across HLA loci, with DRB1 alleles showing the most associated TCRs and HLA-C alleles the fewest. According to the authors, the approach could potentially be generalized to other disease states and immunological phenotypes. This cohort had only TCR beta chains sequenced, and the lack of alpha or paired-chain data limited which features could be detected. Strong co-occurrence of HLA alleles, especially DR and DQ, made assigning TCR associations to individual alleles difficult. In a later genetic analysis, a missense DCLRE1C variant was associated with V-gene and J-gene trimming of TCR beta chains, and the association was replicated in an independent cohort.

Comments on this clone: No antigen is known for it. The sample holds no much larger clone one base away, and base qualities are not on file.

Receptor libraries were prepared by the immunoSEQ multiplex PCR assay. For the multiplex PCR, a mixture combining 60 forward primers for TCR Vbeta segments and 13 reverse primers for TCR Jbeta segments was used. The CDR3 region of rearranged TCR beta genes was amplified from genomic DNA by a multiplex PCR assay. Amplified TCR beta libraries were sequenced as 87-base-pair reads on the Illumina HiSeq System. Per the authors' processing: A later analysis counted tens of millions of unique TCR beta chains across the 690 or so repertoires, and around 9.9 million of these chains were shared by at least two donors. A nearest-neighbor algorithm error-corrected the raw reads and collapsed the reads into unique sequences, merging closely related sequences to remove PCR and sequencing errors. Alignment of CDR3 sequences to IMGT reference sequences was used to assign V, D and J gene segments. For a sequence to be retained, a match of at least six nucleotides to both a V gene segment and a J gene segment was required. A rearrangement was called productive if the CDR3 had no stop codons and remained in frame with V and J, and every other rearrangement was called non-productive. Following IMGT convention, CDR3 was defined as the stretch from the second conserved V-encoded cysteine up to the conserved J-encoded phenylalanine. The earlier analysis of roughly 590 of the donors excluded sequences that lacked an unambiguous match to a single V gene segment. An earlier analysis of a few hundred of the donors called V segments functional above 56.7% productive rearrangements and segregating when the between-donor standard deviation exceeded 5%. A statistical classification framework was built to diagnose cytomegalovirus status from the catalog of TCR beta chain sequences. In a later analysis, V and J genes were assigned by comparing TCR nucleotide sequences against IMGT/GENE-DB human TR gene sequences. Using the TCRdist pipeline, a later analysis assigned CDR3 sequences along with most-parsimonious VDJ recombination scenarios. In a later analysis, each TCR beta chain was defined by its CDR3 amino acid sequence together with its V-gene family, and reads lacking a unique V-gene family were excluded. To address suspected cross-contamination and a sequencing artifact, a later analysis removed 450 to 700 highly shared, low-generation-probability nucleotide sequences. For each public chain, a later analysis derived a clonal expansion index from normalized ranks of inferred template counts within each repertoire. In a later analysis, generation probabilities were computed using a VDJ recombination model fitted to out-of-frame rearrangements, and the results were checked against IGoR. In a later analysis, hypergeometric tests were used to score TCR-TCR, TCR-HLA and TCR-CMV co-occurrence, with a repertoire-size bias correction applied to TCR pairs. To estimate false discovery rates, a later analysis permuted the HLA or CMV assignments 20 times. In a later analysis, co-occurring TCRs were grouped with DBSCAN, and TCRdist sequence similarity was added when clustering was performed within HLA-allele-positive subsets. Repertoires with fewer than 30,000 or more than 120,000 public chains, plus five repertoires with anomalous nucleotide sharing, were excluded from co-occurrence clustering. TCRdb provides this immuneACCESS table in a form limited to in-frame rearrangements. Some clones are lacking; in checked studies, under half of them reflect an unresolved V gene, and why the rest are absent is not known. V and J calls and clone size are given by that table; D and trimming were obtained from the DNA. Recorded for this sample are some 100,000 clones; 73% of them occurred a single time. About 8.4% of the sample rests with the top ten.

V and J are trimmed by 2 bases and 1 base, and the gene matches miss 10 bases of the junction. CDR1 and CDR2 are drawn from the germline V gene: SGHRS, YFSETQ. The CDR3 measures 17 amino acids from cysteine to phenylalanine. Solely the CDR3 DNA is kept, with 51 bases framed from the first base. The cohort comprised around 690 healthy bone marrow donors. Cohort members were all nominally healthy when sampled, although unrecorded immune exposures were likely present. The donor was CMV seronegative and belonged to the group of 350 to 400 seronegative cohort members. Each donor provided a peripheral blood sample, and peripheral blood mononuclear cells were used for TCR beta sequencing. Genomic DNA extraction from the blood cell samples was performed with the Qiagen DNeasy Blood Extraction Kit.

Sequenced sample: PBMCs. The sequence was collected from a man between 40 and 49 years old in good health and CMV-seronegative. The chain is encoded by TRBV5-1 joined to TRBJ2-7; 9 junctional bases match TRBD1. In nucleotides, the sequence is TGCGCCAGCAGCTTAGTTTCTTCGGGGACAGGGTCCTACGAGCAGTACTTC. This encodes CASSLVSSGTGSYEQYF.